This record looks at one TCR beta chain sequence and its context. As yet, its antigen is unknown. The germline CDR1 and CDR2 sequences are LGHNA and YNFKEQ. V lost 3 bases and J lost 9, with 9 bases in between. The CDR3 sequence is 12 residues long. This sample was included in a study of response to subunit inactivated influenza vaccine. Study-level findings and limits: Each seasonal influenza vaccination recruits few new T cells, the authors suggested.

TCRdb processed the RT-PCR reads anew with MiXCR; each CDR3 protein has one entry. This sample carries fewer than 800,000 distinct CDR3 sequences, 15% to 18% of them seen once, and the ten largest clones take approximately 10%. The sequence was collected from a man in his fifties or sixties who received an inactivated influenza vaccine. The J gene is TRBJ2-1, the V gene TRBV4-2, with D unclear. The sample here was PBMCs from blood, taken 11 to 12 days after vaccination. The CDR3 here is CASSHSYREQFF. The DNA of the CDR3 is TGTGCCAGCAGCCATTCCTACCGTGAGCAGTTCTTC.